The following is a T cell receptor beta chain sequence with its context. Its antigen target is currently unknown. Base qualities are not at hand, and no much larger clone is one base apart. Collaborating institutions collected whole blood in K2EDTA tubes following their own protocols. For TCRbeta analysis, collaborators shipped samples as frozen whole blood, isolated PBMCs, or DNA extracted from either of those sample types. The germline V gene yields MNHEY for CDR1 and SVGAGI for CDR2. The CDR3 numbers 12 residues from cysteine through phenylalanine. The DNA shown is the 36-base CDR3, in frame from base 1. At the junction V is shortened by 11 bases and J by 1 base, with 9 bases in between. These data belong to a study of blood T cell repertoires in COVID-19 (dated by TCRdb to about 2020). The study in broad terms: Samples covering the acute and convalescent phases of COVID-19 were provided by collaborators in the United States, Italy and Spain. The prospective study material was composed of cDNA or gDNA derived from T cells, B-cell-depleted T cells, or PBMCs. Subjects who had been exposed to COVID-19, were actively infected with it, or had recovered from it provided the deeply sampled blood TCRbeta repertoires that made up the dataset. The repertoires were made available in a free public database intended to serve as a resource for research on the immune response to SARS-CoV-2. Samples were obtained from the ongoing ImmuneRACE study (first 160 participants) and from 950 to 1,500 subjects provided by 6 global collaborators. Sample metadata almost always included a de-identified subject ID, COVID-19 status, age in years and sex. Where HLA class I and class II types were available, the types were taken from metadata supplied by the sample provider, not from assay-based typing.

Study-wide conclusions, independent of this receptor: How much clinical and demographic metadata was included differed by source and by participant, and the metadata was provided uncurated.

The immunoSEQ Assay, a bias-controlled multiplex PCR, was used to amplify TCRbeta CDR3 regions from genomic DNA. Per the original workflow: Within the assay, amplification of reference gene primers was used to estimate how many nucleated cells each sample contained. Sequence reads were collapsed and filtered to measure the absolute abundance of every unique TCRbeta CDR3 rearrangement. For each sample, productive Simpson clonality was calculated as the square root of Simpson's diversity index over productive rearrangements. TCRdb took this table from immuneACCESS and kept in-frame rearrangements with V and J called. Such tables lack part of the clones; where checked against another copy, unresolved V genes explain under half of the gap, and the rest is unexplained. From that table come the V and J calls and clone size; the DNA was used to work out D and trimming. The sample yields around 98,000 clones; 84% were counted once. Clones ranked in the top ten supply 15% to 20% of the sample.

The sequencing sample was made of peripheral blood. This clonotype originated in a woman in her sixties with acute or convalescent COVID-19. The rearranged chain carries TRBV6-5 and TRBJ1-5; the D gene is perhaps TRBD1, on 6 matching bases. The bases are TGTGCCGTCAGGGGCAGCAATCAGCCCCAGCATTTT. Translated, it gives CAVRGSNQPQHF.